Below, 19 T cell receptor beta chains from the same sample are listed, as sequenced in a study of blood T cell repertoires in COVID-19. This table comes from immunoSEQ multiplex PCR, and its TCRdb copy is limited to in-frame clones, with some not included. The sample holds about 19,000 clones, roughly 88% seen once. Sequencing was carried out using peripheral blood. These receptors were taken from a human donor in a cohort sampled during active COVID-19.

The chain combines TRBV19 with TRBJ2-7, with 7 bases identical to TRBD1. Germline V gives CDR1 LNHDA, CDR2 SQIVND (reference sequence). Trimming removed 5 bases from V and 2 bases from J; junction bases left unmatched: 9. The CDR3 has 15 residues. DNA for the CDR3: TGTGCCAGTAGTCCTCGAGGACAGGACACCTACGAGCAGTACTTC. The encoded protein is CASSPRGQDTYEQYF.

The chain carries TRBV6-6 and TRBJ2-1, with 7 bases matching TRBD2. V was clipped by 11 bases and J by 7 bases; unmatched bases: 8. The CDR3 covers 12 residues. Germline-derived CDR1 and CDR2 are MNHNY and SVGAGI (reference sequence). CDR3 region: CAVGEGRNEQFF. The CDR3, as DNA: TGTGCCGTCGGGGAGGGTAGGAATGAGCAGTTCTTC.

The chain recombines TRBV6-6 with TRBJ2-1; D is unresolved. The germline CDR1 and CDR2 sequences are MNHNY and SVGAGI (reference sequence). The V end lost 5 bases, the J end lost 8 bases, and 13 bases lay between the germline ends. This CDR3 has 13 amino acids. As DNA, the CDR3 is TGTGCCAGCAGTGCCTCGAGTCGGGATGAGCAGTTCTTC. Protein sequence: CASSASSRDEQFF.

The chain joins TRBV2 to TRBJ2-7; 8 bases agree with TRBD2. Per germline, CDR1 SNHLY and CDR2 FYNNEI. V dropped 9 bases and J dropped 0; count of bases not matched to a gene: 1. The CDR3 length is 12 residues. The CDR3 is CASTSGSYEQYF. The CDR3 nucleotides read TGTGCCAGTACTAGCGGCTCCTACGAGCAGTACTTC.

This clone has a handful of counts. The chain has TRBV6-5 and TRBJ2-7, with 7 bases fitting TRBD1. The germline V gene has CDR1 MNHEY and CDR2 SVGAGI. V lost 2 bases, J lost 2 bases, and 9 bases stayed unmatched. The CDR3 has 16 residues. The CDR3 DNA reads TGTGCCAGCAGTTACACGTGGAGACAGGGAGCCTACGAGCAGTACTTC. This sequence encodes CASSYTWRQGAYEQYF.

This clone was seen a few times. This chain links TRBV30 with TRBJ1-5, with D perhaps matching TRBD1 (5 bases). The V gene's germline CDR1 is GTSNPN and CDR2 SVGIG (reference sequence). The CDR3 contains 13 residues. The V end lost 1 base, the J end lost 5 bases, and 9 bases lay between the germline ends. The CDR3 DNA reads TGTGCCTGGAGTGGGACATTCGATCAGCCCCAGCATTTT. Amino acid sequence: CAWSGTFDQPQHF. Full variable domain (rest looked up from reference TRBV30 and TRBJ1-5): SQTIHQWPATLVQPVGSPLSLECTVEGTSNPNLYWYRQAAGRGLQLLFYSVGIGQISSEVPQNLSASRPQDRQFILSSKKLLLSDSGFYLCAWSGTFDQPQHFGDGTRLSIL.

This clone occurred a few times. The rearrangement links TRBV5-8 to TRBJ1-5; unclear D gene. Germline V CDR1 and CDR2: SGHTS, YDEGEE. This CDR3 has 12 amino acids. Trimming removed 4 bases at V and 6 bases at J, with 8 bases between. CDR3 region: CASSLLRQPQHF. The CDR3 DNA reads TGTGCCAGCAGCCTCCTCCGTCAGCCCCAGCATTTT.

The chain links TRBV19 to TRBJ1-4; D remains ambiguous. Germline lookup yields CDR1 LNHDA and CDR2 SQIVND (reference sequence). V was pared by 1 base and J by 0 bases, with 6 bases between. The CDR3 is 15 amino acids. CDR3 protein: CASSIGQATNEKLFF. The CDR3 region has the DNA TGTGCCAGTAGTATAGGACAAGCAACTAATGAAAAACTGTTTTTT.

This clone was observed once. This chain uses TRBV7-9 with TRBJ2-3; D not certain. The CDR3 runs 16 residues. CDR1 and CDR2 from the germline V gene are SEHNR and FQNEAQ (reference sequence). V lost 2 bases to trimming and J lost 4 bases, with 16 bases between them. The CDR3 loop reads CASSLIDSRTADTQYF. CDR3 bases: TGTGCCAGCAGCTTAATAGATAGCCGTACCGCAGATACGCAGTATTTT.

This clone was found once. This chain connects TRBV19 to TRBJ2-3; D might be TRBD1 (6 bases). The CDR3 is 17 amino acids. Germline CDR1 is LNHDA and CDR2 is SQIVND (reference sequence). V gave up 5 bases and J gave up 4 bases, with 22 bases separating them. For the CDR3, the DNA is TGTGCCAGTAGTCCGGACCAAACAGGGCCCCGTCCAGATACGCAGTATTTT. Translating gives CASSPDQTGPRPDTQYF.

The chain recombines TRBV7-3 with TRBJ2-1; a possible D gene is TRBD1 (7 bases). The V end lost 3 bases, the J end lost 2 bases, and 11 bases lay between the germline ends. This CDR3 comprises 15 residues. In germline, CDR1 is SGHTA, CDR2 FQGTGA. As DNA, the CDR3 is TGTGCCAGCAGCTTGCAGGGGGGTCCCTACAATGAGCAGTTCTTC. Translated, it gives CASSLQGGPYNEQFF.

The CDR3 region has the DNA TGTGCCAGCAGTCAAGCGACCCAGCATTTT. Its protein is CASSQATQHF. The rearrangement links TRBV28 to TRBJ1-5; D gene ambiguous. The CDR3 is made up of 10 amino acids. Germline CDR1 MDHEN, CDR2 SYDVKM. The V end lost 5 bases, the J end lost 11 bases, and 7 bases lay between the germline ends.

This clone was counted between two and nine times. V is TRBV2 and J is TRBJ2-7; 9 nucleotides align to TRBD1. V was pared by 6 bases and J by 0 bases, with 6 bases of the junction left unmatched. The germline V gene has CDR1 SNHLY and CDR2 FYNNEI. The CDR3 length is 15 residues. This CDR3 reads CASRIQGAGSYEQYF. CDR3 coding DNA: TGTGCCAGCAGAATACAGGGGGCGGGCTCCTACGAGCAGTACTTC.

This clone was seen only once. The chain employs TRBV27 and TRBJ2-2, with a tentative D call TRBD2 (5 bases). Germline V gives CDR1 MNHEY, CDR2 SMNVEV (reference sequence). V was pared by 0 bases and J by 6 bases, with 14 bases between. The CDR3 contains 16 residues. CDR3 nucleotide sequence: TGTGCCAGCAGTTTATCCATCGGGGATTTGGCCGGGGAGCTGTTTTTT. This gives the protein CASSLSIGDLAGELFF.

This chain joins TRBV28 and TRBJ2-5, with D possibly matching TRBD1 (6 bases). V was clipped by 5 bases and J by 0 bases, with 13 bases between them. The CDR3 contains 15 residues. The V gene's germline CDR1 is MDHEN and CDR2 SYDVKM. The CDR3 is CASSHRTANQETQYF. CDR3 nucleotide sequence: TGTGCCAGCAGTCACCGGACAGCTAACCAAGAGACCCAGTACTTC.

This chain uses TRBV30 with TRBJ1-4; D is unclear. Germline assignment: CDR1 GTSNPN and CDR2 SVGIG (reference sequence). This CDR3 contains 13 residues. Trimming left V 3 bases short and J 10 bases short, with 15 bases between. CDR3 DNA: TGTGCCTGGAGGCCGGAGGTGATGGGAAAACTGTTTTTT. It translates to CAWRPEVMGKLFF.

This clone is a singleton in its sample. The V and J genes are TRBV20-1 and TRBJ1-2, with D tentatively TRBD1 (6 bases). The CDR3 is made up of 15 amino acids. V lost 3 bases to trimming and J lost 0 bases, with 14 bases between them. Germline assignment: CDR1 DFQATT and CDR2 SNEGSKA (reference sequence). CDR3 DNA sequence: TGCAGTGCTAGTCAGGGGCCACTTTCTAACTATGGCTACACCTTC. Amino acid sequence: CSASQGPLSNYGYTF.

V is TRBV10-3 and J is TRBJ2-2; 9 nucleotides match TRBD1. Germline CDR1 is ENHRY and CDR2 is SYGVKD. The CDR3 is 18 amino acids. The V segment lost 4 bases and the J segment 0 bases; nucleotides outside the gene matches: 9. In DNA, the CDR3 is TGTGCCATCAGTGGGGACGACAGGGGGGTTACGAACACCGGGGAGCTGTTTTTT. This translates into CAISGDDRGVTNTGELFF.

The V and J genes are TRBV6-6 and TRBJ2-3; weak D call: TRBD1 (6 bases). Germline loops: CDR1 MNHNY, CDR2 SVGAGI (reference sequence). This CDR3 region has 11 residues. Trimming took 7 bases from V and 4 from J, leaving 6 bases between them. CDR3 sequence reads: CASKGADTQYF. CDR3 in DNA: TGTGCCAGCAAGGGGGCAGATACGCAGTATTTT.